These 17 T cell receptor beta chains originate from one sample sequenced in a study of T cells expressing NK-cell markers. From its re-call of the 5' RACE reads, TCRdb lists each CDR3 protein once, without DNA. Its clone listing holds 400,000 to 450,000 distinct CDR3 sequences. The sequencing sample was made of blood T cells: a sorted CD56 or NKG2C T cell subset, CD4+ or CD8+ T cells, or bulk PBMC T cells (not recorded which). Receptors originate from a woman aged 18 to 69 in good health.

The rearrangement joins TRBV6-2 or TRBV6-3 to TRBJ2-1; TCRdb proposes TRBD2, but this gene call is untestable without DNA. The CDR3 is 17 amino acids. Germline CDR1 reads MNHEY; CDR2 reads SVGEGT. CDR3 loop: CASPGLAGGPGYNEQFF.

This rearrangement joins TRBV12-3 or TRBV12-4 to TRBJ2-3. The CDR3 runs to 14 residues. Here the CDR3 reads CASSPISDTDTQYF.

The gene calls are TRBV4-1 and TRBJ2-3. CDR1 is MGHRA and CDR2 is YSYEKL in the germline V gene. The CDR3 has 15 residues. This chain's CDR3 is CASSQDVWSTDTQYF.

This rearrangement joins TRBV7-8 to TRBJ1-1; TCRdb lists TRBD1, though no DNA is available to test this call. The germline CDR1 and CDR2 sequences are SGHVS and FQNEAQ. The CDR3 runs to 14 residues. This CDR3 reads CASSRTEGRTEAFF.

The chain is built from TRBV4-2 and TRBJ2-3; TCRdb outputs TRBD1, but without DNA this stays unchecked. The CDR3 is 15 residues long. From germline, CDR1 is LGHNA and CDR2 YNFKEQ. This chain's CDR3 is CASSANLQGRHTQYF.

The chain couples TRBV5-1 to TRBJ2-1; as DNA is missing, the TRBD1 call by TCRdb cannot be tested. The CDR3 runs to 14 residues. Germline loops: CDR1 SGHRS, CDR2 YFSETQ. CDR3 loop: CASRGAETYNEQFF.

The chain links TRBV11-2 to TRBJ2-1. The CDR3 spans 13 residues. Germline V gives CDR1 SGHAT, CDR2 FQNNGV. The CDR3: CASSSSHLKGQFF.

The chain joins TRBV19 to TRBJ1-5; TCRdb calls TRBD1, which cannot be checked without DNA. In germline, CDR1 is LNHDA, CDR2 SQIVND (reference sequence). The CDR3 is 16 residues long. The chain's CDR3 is CASSKPPEGSNQPQHF.

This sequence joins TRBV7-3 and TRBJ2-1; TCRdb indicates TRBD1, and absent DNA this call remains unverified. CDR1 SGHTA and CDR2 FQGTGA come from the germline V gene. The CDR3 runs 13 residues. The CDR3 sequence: CASSLQGSSEQFF.

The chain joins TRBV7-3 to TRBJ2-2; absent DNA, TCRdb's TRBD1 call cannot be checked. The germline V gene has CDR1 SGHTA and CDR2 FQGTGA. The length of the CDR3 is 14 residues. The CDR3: CASSLPGGIGELFF.

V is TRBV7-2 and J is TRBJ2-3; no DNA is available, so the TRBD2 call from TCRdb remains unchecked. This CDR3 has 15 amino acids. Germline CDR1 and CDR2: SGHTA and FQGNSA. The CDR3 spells CASSLDLTSTDTQYF.

CDR3 residues: CASSRTGTPQETQYF. The chain couples TRBV5-1 to TRBJ2-5; lacking DNA, the TRBD1 call made by TCRdb goes unchecked. CDR3 length: 15 residues. In germline, CDR1 is SGHRS, CDR2 YFSETQ.

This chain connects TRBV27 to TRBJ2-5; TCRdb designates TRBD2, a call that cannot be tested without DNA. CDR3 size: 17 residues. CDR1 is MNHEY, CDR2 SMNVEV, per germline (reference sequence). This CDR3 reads CASSLLPSGIGQETQYF.

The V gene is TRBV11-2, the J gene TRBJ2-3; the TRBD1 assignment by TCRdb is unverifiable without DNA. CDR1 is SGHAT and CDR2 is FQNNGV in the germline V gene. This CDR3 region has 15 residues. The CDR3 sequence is CASSLNVGATDTQYF.

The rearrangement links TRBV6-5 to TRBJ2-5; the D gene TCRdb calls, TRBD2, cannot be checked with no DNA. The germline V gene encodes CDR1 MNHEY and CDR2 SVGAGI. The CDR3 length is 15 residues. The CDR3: CASSYGQTRDETQYF.

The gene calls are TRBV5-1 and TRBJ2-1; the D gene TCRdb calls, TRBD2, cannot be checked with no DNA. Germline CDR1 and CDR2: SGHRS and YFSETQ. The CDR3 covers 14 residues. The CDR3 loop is CASSLVGSGDEQFF.

CDR3 protein: CASSVRGQGNTGDLFF. This chain connects TRBV5-1 to TRBJ2-2; the TRBD1 assignment by TCRdb is unverifiable without DNA. Looked up from germline, CDR1 is SGHRS and CDR2 is YFSETQ. This CDR3 is built from 16 residues.